The 26 T cell receptor beta chains given below trace back to one sample, sequenced in a study of T cell responses to AZD1222 COVID-19 vaccine. Clones were sequenced by immunoSEQ multiplex PCR, and TCRdb holds only the in-frame ones, with some missing. The sample lists about 110,000 clones, roughly 93% occurring once. Sequences were derived from peripheral blood, sampled 28 days after the second AZD1222 dose. The receptors come from an adult who received the AZD1222 COVID-19 vaccine.

The V and J genes are TRBV25-1 and TRBJ1-1; D gene ambiguous. V was pared by 6 bases and J by 1 base, with 9 bases between. Germline-derived CDR1 and CDR2 are MGHDK and SYGVNS. The CDR3 sequence is 13 residues long. CDR3 sequence (DNA): TGTGCCAGCAGAGGAGGAGGGAACACTGAAGCTTTCTTT. It translates to CASRGGGNTEAFF.

The chain has TRBV11-3 and TRBJ1-1; D perhaps matches TRBD1 (5 bases). The CDR3 spans 14 residues. CDR1 is SGHNT and CDR2 is YENEEA in the germline V gene. V lost 2 bases, J lost 1 base, and 8 bases lay in between. The CDR3 sequence: CASSLSGQNTEAFF. CDR3 nucleotide sequence: TGTGCCAGCAGCTTATCCGGACAGAACACTGAAGCTTTCTTT.

This rearrangement joins TRBV28 to TRBJ2-7, with 10 bases that match TRBD1. Germline V gene data show CDR1 as MDHEN and CDR2 as SYDVKM. This CDR3 spans 14 amino acids. With 6 bases clipped from V and 4 bases from J, the junction kept 6 bases outside the gene matches. This CDR3 is CASSSGTGVYEQYF. The CDR3 region has the DNA TGTGCCAGCAGCTCCGGGACAGGGGTTTACGAGCAGTACTTC.

This rearrangement joins TRBV2 to TRBJ1-2; D unresolved. The V end lost 5 bases, the J end lost 4 bases, and 14 bases lay between the germline ends. The CDR3 spans 14 residues. The germline V gene has CDR1 SNHLY and CDR2 FYNNEI. The CDR3 DNA is TGTGCCAGCAGTTCTCTGATGTCCCTCTATGGCTACACCTTC. Residues: CASSSLMSLYGYTF.

The rearrangement joins TRBV27 to TRBJ1-1; D possibly corresponds to TRBD1 (5 bases). The V gene lost 4 bases and the J gene lost 2 bases, with 11 bases spanning the gap. The CDR3 sequence is 14 residues long. The V gene's germline CDR1 is MNHEY and CDR2 SMNVEV (reference sequence). CDR3 protein: CASSWGGLNTEAFF. Written as DNA, the CDR3 is TGTGCCAGCAGTTGGGGGGGGTTAAACACTGAAGCTTTCTTT.

The chain employs TRBV18 and TRBJ2-7; TRBD2 might be the D (6 bases). The CDR3 loop spans 17 amino acids. Germline CDR1 and CDR2: KGHSH and LQKENI. V gave up 4 bases and J gave up 1 base, with 20 bases separating them. The CDR3 region is CASSQAPLISGSYEQYF. The CDR3 bases are TGTGCCAGCTCACAAGCCCCTCTCATTAGCGGATCCTACGAGCAGTACTTC.

The chain is built from TRBV5-5 and TRBJ1-5; TRBD1 matches at 9 bases. The CDR3 runs to 12 residues. Germline CDR1 and CDR2: SGHKS and YYEKEE (reference sequence). V dropped 1 base and J dropped 15; count of bases not matched to a gene: 5. CDR3 bases: TGTGCCAGCAGCTTGACCGGGACAGGGCTGCATTTT. Its translation: CASSLTGTGLHF. Based on the CDR3 plus reference TRBV5-5 and TRBJ1-5, the full variable domain is DAGVTQSPTHLIKTRGQQVTLRCSPISGHKSVSWYQQVLGQGPQFIFQYYEKEERGRGNFPDRFSARQFPNYSSELNVNALLLGDSALYLCASSLTGTGLHFGDGTRLSIL.

V usage is TRBV27 and J usage is TRBJ1-2; the match to TRBD1 covers 9 bases. This CDR3 contains 15 residues. Germline CDR1 and CDR2: MNHEY and SMNVEV (reference sequence). Trimming cost V 1 base and J 4 bases; bases outside gene matches: 4. The CDR3 sequence: CASSLWGTGIYGYTF. CDR3 sequence (DNA): TGTGCCAGCAGTTTATGGGGGACAGGGATCTATGGCTACACCTTC.

V and J are TRBV6-1 and TRBJ1-2; D is ambiguous. Germline V gene lookup returns CDR1 MNHNS and CDR2 SASEGT. V was cut by 2 bases and J by 4 bases, with 11 bases left in between. This CDR3 is 14 amino acids long. CDR3 residues: CASSERLFSYGYTF. DNA for the CDR3: TGTGCCAGCAGTGAACGACTCTTCTCCTATGGCTACACCTTC.

This rearrangement joins TRBV18 to TRBJ2-5; maybe TRBD1 (6 bases). Germline V gives CDR1 KGHSH, CDR2 LQKENI. Between the trimmed V and J ends, which lost 3 bases and 1 base, there was a span of 6 bases. CDR3 length equals 13 residues. In nucleotides, the CDR3 is TGTGCCAGCTCACCGGACAGCCAAGAGACCCAGTACTTC. It yields the protein CASSPDSQETQYF.

Only one count was recorded for this clone. The V and J genes are TRBV6-5 and TRBJ2-3; TRBD1 is a possible D gene (5 bases). This CDR3 has 16 residues. V was shortened by 0 bases and J by 4 bases, with 14 bases between the two germline ends. CDR1 and CDR2 from the germline V gene are MNHEY and SVGAGI. As DNA, the CDR3 is TGTGCCAGCAGTTACTCCTATTCAGGGCCTCCAGATACGCAGTATTTT. Translation gives CASSYSYSGPPDTQYF.

V is TRBV4-1 and J is TRBJ2-1; D possibly corresponds to TRBD2 (6 bases). V lost 0 bases and J 0 bases, leaving 12 bases between the germline ends. Looked up from germline, CDR1 is MGHRA and CDR2 is YSYEKL. The CDR3 is 17 residues long. Written as DNA, the CDR3 is TGCGCCAGCAGCCAAGATTTAGCGGTAAGCTCCTACAATGAGCAGTTCTTC. Amino acids: CASSQDLAVSSYNEQFF.

This clone was recorded once. The CDR3 DNA is TGTGCCAGCAGCTCGGGACAGATAAACACTGAAGCTTTCTTT. Its protein is CASSSGQINTEAFF. J is TRBJ1-1 and V is TRBV7-9; TRBD1 matches at 7 bases. Germline values: CDR1 SEHNR, CDR2 FQNEAQ (reference sequence). Losses at the gene ends were 4 bases for V and 2 bases for J; bases not matched to a gene: 4. This CDR3 has 14 residues.

The J gene is TRBJ1-3, the V gene TRBV7-9, with 7 bases matching TRBD1. V lost 4 bases, J lost 0 bases, and 9 bases stayed unmatched. Germline CDR1 and CDR2: SEHNR and FQNEAQ (reference sequence). This CDR3 has 17 amino acids. The CDR3 nucleotides are TGTGCCAGCAGCTCCGGACAGGACTCCCTCTCTGGAAACACCATATATTTT. This encodes CASSSGQDSLSGNTIYF.

The chain couples TRBV6-5 to TRBJ1-1, with D unresolved. The CDR3 is made up of 14 amino acids. V was cut by 0 bases and J by 4 bases, with 9 bases left in between. The germline V gene has CDR1 MNHEY and CDR2 SVGAGI. CDR3 bases: TGTGCCAGCAGTTACTCGGAGGCTGGCACTGAAGCTTTCTTT. Its protein is CASSYSEAGTEAFF.

DNA of the CDR3: TGTGCCAGCAGCCTGAGCGGGGGGGCCGGGTACGAGCAGTACTTC. It is translated as CASSLSGGAGYEQYF. The chain has TRBV3-1 (or the pseudogene TRBV3-2) and TRBJ2-7; 10 nucleotides align to TRBD2. The CDR3 is 15 amino acids. Germline V gene lookup returns CDR1 LGHDT and CDR2 YNNKEL (reference sequence). Trimming removed 4 bases from V and 4 bases from J; junction bases left unmatched: 7.

The chain combines TRBV27 with TRBJ1-3; TRBD1 matches at 10 bases. After removal of 5 bases from V and 4 bases from J, the junction contained 8 bases not matched to a gene. The CDR3 has 16 residues. In germline, CDR1 is MNHEY, CDR2 SMNVEV (reference sequence). CDR3: CASSRQGAANGNTIYF. In nucleotides, the CDR3 is TGTGCCAGCAGTCGACAGGGGGCAGCTAACGGAAACACCATATATTTT.

This sequence joins TRBV7-9 and TRBJ1-1, with TRBD1 as a possible D gene (5 bases). Trimming took 2 bases from V and 3 from J, leaving 10 bases between them. Germline CDR1 SEHNR, CDR2 FQNEAQ (reference sequence). The CDR3 is 14 amino acids. The CDR3 coding sequence is TGTGCCAGCAGCTTAACCAGGGAGGACACTGAAGCTTTCTTT. Translated: CASSLTREDTEAFF.

The gene calls are TRBV7-9 and TRBJ2-2; 8 bases match TRBD1. Unmatched junction bases numbered 7, after V lost 5 bases and J lost 5 bases. The CDR3 extends over 15 amino acids. CDR1 is SEHNR, CDR2 FQNEAQ, per germline (reference sequence). In DNA, the CDR3 is TGTGCCAGCAGCACTCCAGGGGGCCGGACCGGGGAGCTGTTTTTT. Translated, it gives CASSTPGGRTGELFF. Together with reference TRBV7-9 and TRBJ2-2, the CDR3 gives the full variable domain: DTGVSQNPRHKITKRGQNVTFRCDPISEHNRLYWYRQTLGQGPEFLTYFQNEAQLEKSRLLSDRFSAERPKGSFSTLEIQRTEQGDSAMYLCASSTPGGRTGELFFGEGSRLTVL.

The gene calls are TRBV4-1 and TRBJ1-6; D is perhaps TRBD1 (6 bases). CDR1 and CDR2 from the germline V gene are MGHRA and YSYEKL. The CDR3 runs to 16 residues. Trimming removed 3 bases from V and 7 bases from J, with 16 bases in between. CDR3 in DNA: TGCGCCAGCAGCCAGAGCACGTTAGGACAGAATTCACCCCTCCACTTT. It yields the protein CASSQSTLGQNSPLHF.

The CDR3 reads CASSFGQGYSNTEAFF. In DNA form, the CDR3 reads TGTGCCAGCAGTTTCGGACAGGGCTATTCGAACACTGAAGCTTTCTTT. The V gene is TRBV28, the J gene TRBJ1-1; TRBD1 agrees at 8 bases. After removal of 3 bases from V and 1 base from J, the junction contained 7 bases not matched to a gene. Germline lookup yields CDR1 MDHEN and CDR2 SYDVKM. CDR3 length equals 16 residues.

The chain couples TRBV5-1 to TRBJ1-1; 8 bases match TRBD1. The ends lost 4 bases at V and 0 bases at J; junction bases unmatched: 11. This CDR3 comprises 17 residues. Germline V gene lookup returns CDR1 SGHRS and CDR2 YFSETQ. CDR3 DNA sequence: TGCGCCAGCAGCATGACTGGGACAGGACTCATGAACACTGAAGCTTTCTTT. This gives the protein CASSMTGTGLMNTEAFF.

The rearrangement uses TRBV4-2 and TRBJ1-2; D perhaps matches TRBD1 (5 bases). Looked up from germline, CDR1 is LGHNA and CDR2 is YNFKEQ. The CDR3 consists of 15 residues. V was clipped by 0 bases and J by 4 bases, with 12 bases between them. The DNA for the CDR3 is TGTGCCAGCAGCCAAGATCGAGGCCAGGGCTATGGCTACACCTTC. Protein: CASSQDRGQGYGYTF.

This chain joins TRBV29-1 and TRBJ1-3; a possible D gene is TRBD1 (6 bases). The V gene's germline CDR1 is SQVTM and CDR2 ANQGSEA. The V end lost 6 bases, the J end lost 0 bases, and 12 bases lay between the germline ends. This CDR3 contains 14 residues. The DNA of the CDR3 is TGCAGCGTCCGACCGACAGGCTCTGGAAACACCATATATTTT. It is translated as CSVRPTGSGNTIYF.

This clone occurred a few times. The rearrangement links TRBV4-1 to TRBJ1-1; D is possibly TRBD1 (5 bases). The CDR3 has 13 residues. Trimming left V 3 bases short and J 7 bases short, with 12 bases between. The germline V gene encodes CDR1 MGHRA and CDR2 YSYEKL. The CDR3 is CASSHLGTHEAFF. As DNA, the CDR3 is TGCGCCAGCAGCCACTTAGGGACCCATGAAGCTTTCTTT.

V and J are TRBV7-9 and TRBJ1-1, with a weak D call TRBD1 (5 bases). CDR1 is SEHNR, CDR2 FQNEAQ, per germline (reference sequence). The CDR3 is made up of 16 amino acids. V lost 3 bases, J lost 0 bases, and 14 bases lay in between. CDR3 bases: TGTGCCAGCAGCTTGCGTTCACAGGAGCTGAACACTGAAGCTTTCTTT. It specifies CASSLRSQELNTEAFF.